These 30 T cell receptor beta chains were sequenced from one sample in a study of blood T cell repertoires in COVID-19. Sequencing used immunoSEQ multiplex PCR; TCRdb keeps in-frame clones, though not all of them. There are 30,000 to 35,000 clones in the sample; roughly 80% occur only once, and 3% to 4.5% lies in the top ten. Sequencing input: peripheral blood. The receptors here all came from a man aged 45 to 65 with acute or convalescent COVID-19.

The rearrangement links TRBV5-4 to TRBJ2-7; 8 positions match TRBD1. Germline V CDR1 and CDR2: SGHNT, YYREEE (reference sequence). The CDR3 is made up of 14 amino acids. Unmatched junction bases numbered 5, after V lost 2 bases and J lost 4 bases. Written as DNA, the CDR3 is TGTGCCAGCAGCTTCGGGACAGGAGTTTACGAGCAGTACTTC. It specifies CASSFGTGVYEQYF. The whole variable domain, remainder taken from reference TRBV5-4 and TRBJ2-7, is ETGVTQSPTHLIKTRGQQVTLRCSSQSGHNTVSWYQQALGQGPQFIFQYYREEENGRGNFPPRFSGLQFPNYSSELNVNALELDDSALYLCASSFGTGVYEQYFGPGTRLTVT.

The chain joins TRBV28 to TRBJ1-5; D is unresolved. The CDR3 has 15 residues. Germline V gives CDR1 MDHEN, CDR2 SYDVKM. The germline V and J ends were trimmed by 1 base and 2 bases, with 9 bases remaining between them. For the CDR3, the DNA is TGTGCCAGCAGTTTATTCGGGGTGGGCAATCAGCCCCAGCATTTT. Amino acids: CASSLFGVGNQPQHF.

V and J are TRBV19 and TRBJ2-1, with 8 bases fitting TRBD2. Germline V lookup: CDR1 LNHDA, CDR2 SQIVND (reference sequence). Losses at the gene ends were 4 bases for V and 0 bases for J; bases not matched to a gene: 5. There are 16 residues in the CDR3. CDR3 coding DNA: TGTGCCAGTAGTAACCCGACTAGCGCCTCCTACAATGAGCAGTTCTTC. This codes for CASSNPTSASYNEQFF.

The CDR3 loop is CASSPGQFQETQYF. In DNA, the CDR3 is TGTGCCAGCAGCCCCGGACAGTTCCAAGAGACCCAGTACTTC. The chain joins TRBV7-7 to TRBJ2-5; possible D gene TRBD1, 6 bases. The V end was cut by 5 bases, the J end by 1 base, with 11 bases between. The germline gives CDR1 SSHAT, CDR2 FNYEAQ (reference sequence). The CDR3 sequence is 14 residues long.

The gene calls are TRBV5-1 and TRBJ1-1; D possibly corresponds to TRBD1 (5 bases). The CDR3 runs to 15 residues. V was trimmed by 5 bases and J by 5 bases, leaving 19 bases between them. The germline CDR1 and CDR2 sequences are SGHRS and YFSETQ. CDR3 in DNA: TGCGCCAGCAGTATGGTCGGGGGAAGTTTGACTGAAGCTTTCTTT. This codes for CASSMVGGSLTEAFF.

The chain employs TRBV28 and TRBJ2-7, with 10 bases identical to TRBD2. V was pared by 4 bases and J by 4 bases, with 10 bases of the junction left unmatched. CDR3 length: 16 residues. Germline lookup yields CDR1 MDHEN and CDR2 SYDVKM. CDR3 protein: CASSSVKREGRYEQYF. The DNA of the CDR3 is TGTGCCAGCAGTTCTGTAAAGCGGGAGGGGAGATACGAGCAGTACTTC.

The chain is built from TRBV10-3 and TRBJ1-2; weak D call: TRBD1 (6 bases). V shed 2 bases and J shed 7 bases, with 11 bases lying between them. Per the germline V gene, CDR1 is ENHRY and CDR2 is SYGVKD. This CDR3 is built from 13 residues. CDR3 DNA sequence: TGTGCCATCAGTGAGGGACAGTTTGTTGGCTACACCTTC. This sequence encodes CAISEGQFVGYTF.

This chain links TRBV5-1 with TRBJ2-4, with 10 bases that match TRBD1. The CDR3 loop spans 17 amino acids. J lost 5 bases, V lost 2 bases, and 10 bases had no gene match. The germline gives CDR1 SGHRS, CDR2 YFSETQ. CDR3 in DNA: TGCGCCAGCAGCTTCGGTGGGACAGGGGACACTCAAAACATTCAGTACTTC. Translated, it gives CASSFGGTGDTQNIQYF.

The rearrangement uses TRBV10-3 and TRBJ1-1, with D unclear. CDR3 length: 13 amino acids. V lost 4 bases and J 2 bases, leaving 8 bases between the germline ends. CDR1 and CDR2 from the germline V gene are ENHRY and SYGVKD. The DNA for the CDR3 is TGTGCCATCAGTGGACAAGACAACACTGAAGCTTTCTTT. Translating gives CAISGQDNTEAFF.

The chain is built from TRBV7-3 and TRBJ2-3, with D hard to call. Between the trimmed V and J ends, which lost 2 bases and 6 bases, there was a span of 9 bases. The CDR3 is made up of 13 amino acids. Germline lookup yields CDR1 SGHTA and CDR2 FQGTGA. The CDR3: CASSLFLGDTQYF. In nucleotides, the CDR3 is TGTGCCAGCAGCTTATTTCTAGGTGATACGCAGTATTTT.

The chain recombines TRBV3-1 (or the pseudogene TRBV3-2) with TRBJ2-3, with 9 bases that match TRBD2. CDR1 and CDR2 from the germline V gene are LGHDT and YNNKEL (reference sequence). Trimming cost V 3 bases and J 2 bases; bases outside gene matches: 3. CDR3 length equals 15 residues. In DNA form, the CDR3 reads TGTGCCAGCAGCCAGAGCGGGGGGCACACAGATACGCAGTATTTT. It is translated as CASSQSGGHTDTQYF.

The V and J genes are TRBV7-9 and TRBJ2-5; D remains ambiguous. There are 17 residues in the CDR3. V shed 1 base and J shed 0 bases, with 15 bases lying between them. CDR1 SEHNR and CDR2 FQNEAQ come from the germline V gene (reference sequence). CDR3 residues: CASSLGSRPPNQETQYF. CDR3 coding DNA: TGTGCCAGCAGCTTAGGGAGCAGACCACCAAACCAAGAGACCCAGTACTTC. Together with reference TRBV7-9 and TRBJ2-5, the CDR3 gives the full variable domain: DTGVSQNPRHKITKRGQNVTFRCDPISEHNRLYWYRQTLGQGPEFLTYFQNEAQLEKSRLLSDRFSAERPKGSFSTLEIQRTEQGDSAMYLCASSLGSRPPNQETQYFGPGTRLLVL.

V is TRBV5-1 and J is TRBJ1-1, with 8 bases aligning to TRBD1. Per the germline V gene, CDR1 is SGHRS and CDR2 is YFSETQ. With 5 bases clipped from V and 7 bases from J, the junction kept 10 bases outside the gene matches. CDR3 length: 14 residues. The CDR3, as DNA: TGCGCCAGCAGGTTACAGGGGGGAACGGGTGAAGCTTTCTTT. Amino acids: CASRLQGGTGEAFF.

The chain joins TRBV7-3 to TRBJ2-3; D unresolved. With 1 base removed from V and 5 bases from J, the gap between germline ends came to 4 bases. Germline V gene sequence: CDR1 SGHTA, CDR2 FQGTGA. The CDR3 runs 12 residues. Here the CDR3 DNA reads TGTGCCAGCAGCTTAAACAGAGATACGCAGTATTTT. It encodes CASSLNRDTQYF.

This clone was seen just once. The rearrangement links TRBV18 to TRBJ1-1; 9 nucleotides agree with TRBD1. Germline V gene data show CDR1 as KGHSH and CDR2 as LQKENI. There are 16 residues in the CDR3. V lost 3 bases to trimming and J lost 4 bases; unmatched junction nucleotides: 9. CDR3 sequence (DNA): TGTGCCAGCTCACCGGACTCCGGGACAGGGTTCACTGAAGCTTTCTTT. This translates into CASSPDSGTGFTEAFF.

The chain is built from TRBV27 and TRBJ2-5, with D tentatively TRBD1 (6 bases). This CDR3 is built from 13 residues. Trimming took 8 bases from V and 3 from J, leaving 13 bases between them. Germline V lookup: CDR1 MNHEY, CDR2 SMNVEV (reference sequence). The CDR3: CASRDRSKETQYF. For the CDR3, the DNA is TGTGCCAGCCGAGACAGGAGTAAAGAGACCCAGTACTTC.

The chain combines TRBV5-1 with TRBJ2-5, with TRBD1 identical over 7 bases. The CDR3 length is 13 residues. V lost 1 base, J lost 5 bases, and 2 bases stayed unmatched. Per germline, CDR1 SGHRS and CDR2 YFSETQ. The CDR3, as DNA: TGCGCCAGCAGCTTGAGGGGGCCCGAGACCCAGTACTTC. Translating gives CASSLRGPETQYF. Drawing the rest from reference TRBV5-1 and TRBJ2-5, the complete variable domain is KAGVTQTPRYLIKTRGQQVTLSCSPISGHRSVSWYQQTPGQGLQFLFEYFSETQRNKGNFPGRFSGRQFSNSRSEMNVSTLELGDSALYLCASSLRGPETQYFGPGTRLLVL.

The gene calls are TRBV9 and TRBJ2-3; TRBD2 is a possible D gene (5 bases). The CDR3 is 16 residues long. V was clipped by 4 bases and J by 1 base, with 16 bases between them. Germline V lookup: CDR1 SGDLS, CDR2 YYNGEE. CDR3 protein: CASSPSPSRGTDTQYF. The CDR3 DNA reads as TGTGCCAGCAGCCCTAGTCCTAGCCGGGGCACAGATACGCAGTATTTT.

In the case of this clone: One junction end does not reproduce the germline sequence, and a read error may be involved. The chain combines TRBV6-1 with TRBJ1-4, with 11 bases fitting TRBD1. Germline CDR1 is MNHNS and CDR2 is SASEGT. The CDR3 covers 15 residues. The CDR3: CASREAGQGAEKLFF. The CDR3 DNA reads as TGTGCCAGCAGGGAAGCCGGACAGGGGGCGGAAAAACTGTTTTTT.

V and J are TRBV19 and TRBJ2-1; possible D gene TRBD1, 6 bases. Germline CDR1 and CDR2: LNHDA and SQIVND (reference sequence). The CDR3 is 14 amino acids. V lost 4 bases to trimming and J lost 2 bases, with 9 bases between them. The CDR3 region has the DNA TGTGCCAGTAGTACACAGGGTCCCTACAATGAGCAGTTCTTC. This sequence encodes CASSTQGPYNEQFF. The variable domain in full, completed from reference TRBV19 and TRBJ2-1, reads DGGITQSPKYLFRKEGQNVTLSCEQNLNHDAMYWYRQDPGQGLRLIYYSQIVNDFQKGDIAEGYSVSREKKESFPLTVTSAQKNPTAFYLCASSTQGPYNEQFFGPGTRLTVL.

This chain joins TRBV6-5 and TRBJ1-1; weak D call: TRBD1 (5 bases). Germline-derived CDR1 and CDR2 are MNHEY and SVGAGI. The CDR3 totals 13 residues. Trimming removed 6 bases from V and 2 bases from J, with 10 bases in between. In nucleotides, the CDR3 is TGTGCCAGCAGCCTCGGACACAACACTGAAGCTTTCTTT. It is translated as CASSLGHNTEAFF.

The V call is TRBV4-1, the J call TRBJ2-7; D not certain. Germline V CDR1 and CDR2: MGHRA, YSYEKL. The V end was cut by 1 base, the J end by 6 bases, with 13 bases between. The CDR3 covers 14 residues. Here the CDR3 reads CASSQAVTPSEQYF. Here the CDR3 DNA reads TGCGCCAGCAGCCAAGCGGTTACCCCTTCCGAGCAGTACTTC.

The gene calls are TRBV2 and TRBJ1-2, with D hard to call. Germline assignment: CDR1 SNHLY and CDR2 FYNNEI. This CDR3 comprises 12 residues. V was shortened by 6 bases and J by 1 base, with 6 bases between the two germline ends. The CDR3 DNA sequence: TGTGCCAGCAGCTTTAGTAACTATGGCTACACCTTC. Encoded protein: CASSFSNYGYTF.

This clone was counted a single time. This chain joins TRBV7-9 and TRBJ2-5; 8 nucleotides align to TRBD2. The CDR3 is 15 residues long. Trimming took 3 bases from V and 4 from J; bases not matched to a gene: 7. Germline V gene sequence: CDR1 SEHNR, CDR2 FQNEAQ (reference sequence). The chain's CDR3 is CASSFGGGGPETQYF. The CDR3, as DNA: TGTGCCAGCAGCTTCGGCGGCGGGGGGCCAGAGACCCAGTACTTC. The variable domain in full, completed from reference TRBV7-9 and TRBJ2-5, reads DTGVSQNPRHKITKRGQNVTFRCDPISEHNRLYWYRQTLGQGPEFLTYFQNEAQLEKSRLLSDRFSAERPKGSFSTLEIQRTEQGDSAMYLCASSFGGGGPETQYFGPGTRLLVL.

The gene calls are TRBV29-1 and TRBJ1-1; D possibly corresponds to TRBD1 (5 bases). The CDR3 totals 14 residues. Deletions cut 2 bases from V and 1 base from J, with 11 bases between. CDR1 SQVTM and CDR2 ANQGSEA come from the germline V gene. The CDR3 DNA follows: TGCAGCGTTGAATTCGGACACACGAACACTGAAGCTTTCTTT. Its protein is CSVEFGHTNTEAFF.

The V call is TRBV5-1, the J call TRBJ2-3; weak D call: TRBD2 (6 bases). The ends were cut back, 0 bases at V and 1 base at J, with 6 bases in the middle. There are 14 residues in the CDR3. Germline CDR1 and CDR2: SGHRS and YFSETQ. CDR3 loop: CASSLERGTDTQYF. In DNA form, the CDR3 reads TGCGCCAGCAGCTTGGAGCGGGGCACAGATACGCAGTATTTT.

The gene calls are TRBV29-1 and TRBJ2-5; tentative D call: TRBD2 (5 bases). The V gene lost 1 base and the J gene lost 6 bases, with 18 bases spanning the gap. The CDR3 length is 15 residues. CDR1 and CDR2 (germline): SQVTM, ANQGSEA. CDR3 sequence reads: CSVEAVAIWEKTQYF. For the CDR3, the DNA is TGCAGCGTTGAAGCCGTCGCAATCTGGGAGAAGACCCAGTACTTC. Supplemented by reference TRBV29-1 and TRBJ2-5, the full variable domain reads SAVISQKPSRDICQRGTSLTIQCQVDSQVTMMFWYRQQPGQSLTLIATANQGSEATYESGFVIDKFPISRPNLTFSTLTVSNMSPEDSSIYLCSVEAVAIWEKTQYFGPGTRLLVL.

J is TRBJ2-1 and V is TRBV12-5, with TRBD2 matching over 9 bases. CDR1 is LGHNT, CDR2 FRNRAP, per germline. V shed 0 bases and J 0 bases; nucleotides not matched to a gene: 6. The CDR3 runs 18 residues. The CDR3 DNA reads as TGTGCTAGTGGTTTGGTAGGCGGGAGGGCAAGCTCCTACAATGAGCAGTTCTTC. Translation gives CASGLVGGRASSYNEQFF. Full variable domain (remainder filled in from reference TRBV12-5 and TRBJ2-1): DARVTQTPRHKVTEMGQEVTMRCQPILGHNTVFWYRQTMMQGLELLAYFRNRAPLDDSGMPKDRFSAEMPDATLATLKIQPSEPRDSAVYFCASGLVGGRASSYNEQFFGPGTRLTVL.

The CDR3 DNA follows: TGCGCCAGCAGTTACCTTACTGCTAAGACCGGGGAGCTGTTTTTT. Its translation: CASSYLTAKTGELFF. The chain combines TRBV5-1 with TRBJ2-2; D unclear. The V end lost 5 bases, the J end lost 5 bases, and 16 bases lay between the germline ends. Germline V gives CDR1 SGHRS, CDR2 YFSETQ. The length of the CDR3 is 15 residues.

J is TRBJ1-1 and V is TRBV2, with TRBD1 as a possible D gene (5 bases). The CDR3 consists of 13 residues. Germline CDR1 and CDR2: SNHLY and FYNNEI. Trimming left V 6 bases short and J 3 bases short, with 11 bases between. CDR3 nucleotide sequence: TGTGCCAGCAGAGACCGGGGGTACACTGAAGCTTTCTTT. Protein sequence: CASRDRGYTEAFF.